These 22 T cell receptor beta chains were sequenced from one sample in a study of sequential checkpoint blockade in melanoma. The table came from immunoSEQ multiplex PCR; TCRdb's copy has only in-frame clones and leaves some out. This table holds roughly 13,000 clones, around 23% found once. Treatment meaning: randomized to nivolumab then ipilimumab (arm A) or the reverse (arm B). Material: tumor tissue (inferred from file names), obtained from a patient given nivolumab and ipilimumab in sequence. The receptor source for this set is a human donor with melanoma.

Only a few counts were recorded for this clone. CDR3 sequence (DNA): TGTGCCAGCAGCCAAGATGCCCCCACTCAAACAGATACGCAGTATTTT. It codes for CASSQDAPTQTDTQYF. The gene calls are TRBV14 and TRBJ2-3, with D unclear. The CDR3 sequence is 16 residues long. Per the germline V gene, CDR1 is SGHDN and CDR2 is FVKESK. V was clipped by 0 bases and J by 3 bases, with 13 bases between them.

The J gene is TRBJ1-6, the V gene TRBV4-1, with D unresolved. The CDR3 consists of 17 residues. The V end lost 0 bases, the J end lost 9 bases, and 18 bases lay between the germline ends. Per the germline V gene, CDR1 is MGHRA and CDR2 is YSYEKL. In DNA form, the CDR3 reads TGCGCCAGCAGCCAAGATAAAAAGGGCGGTTGGGGTTCACCCCTCCACTTT. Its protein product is CASSQDKKGGWGSPLHF.

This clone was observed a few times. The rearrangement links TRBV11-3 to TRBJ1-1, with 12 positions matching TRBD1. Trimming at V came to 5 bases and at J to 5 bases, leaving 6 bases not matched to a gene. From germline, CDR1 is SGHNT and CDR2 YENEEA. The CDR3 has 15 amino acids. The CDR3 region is CASSTGTGGETEAFF. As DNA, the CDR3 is TGTGCCAGCAGCACCGGGACAGGGGGCGAGACTGAAGCTTTCTTT.

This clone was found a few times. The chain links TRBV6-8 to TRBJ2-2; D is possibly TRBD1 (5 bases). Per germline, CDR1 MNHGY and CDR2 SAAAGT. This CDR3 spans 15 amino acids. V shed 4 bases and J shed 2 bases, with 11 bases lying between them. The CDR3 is CASSSHQGNTGELFF. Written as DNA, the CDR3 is TGTGCCAGCAGTTCCCACCAGGGTAACACCGGGGAGCTGTTTTTT.

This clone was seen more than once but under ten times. CDR3 amino acids: CASLGGRDANYGYTF. In DNA, the CDR3 is TGTGCCAGCCTGGGAGGCAGGGACGCTAACTATGGCTACACCTTC. The V gene is TRBV12-5, the J gene TRBJ1-2; a weak D match, TRBD1 (5 bases). The CDR3 length is 15 residues. CDR1 is LGHNT, CDR2 FRNRAP, per germline.

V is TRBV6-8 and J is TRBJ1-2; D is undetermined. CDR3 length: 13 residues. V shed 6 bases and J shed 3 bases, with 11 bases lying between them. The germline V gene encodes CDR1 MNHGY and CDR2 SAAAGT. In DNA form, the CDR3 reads TGTGCCAGCAGACTAACAGCTTACTATGGCTACACCTTC. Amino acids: CASRLTAYYGYTF.

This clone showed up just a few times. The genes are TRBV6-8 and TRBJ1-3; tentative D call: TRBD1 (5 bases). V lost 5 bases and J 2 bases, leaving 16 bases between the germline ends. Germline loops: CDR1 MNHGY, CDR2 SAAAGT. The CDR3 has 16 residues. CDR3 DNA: TGTGCCAGCAGTGCCCAGGGACGGGTGGCTGGAAACACCATATATTTT. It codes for CASSAQGRVAGNTIYF.

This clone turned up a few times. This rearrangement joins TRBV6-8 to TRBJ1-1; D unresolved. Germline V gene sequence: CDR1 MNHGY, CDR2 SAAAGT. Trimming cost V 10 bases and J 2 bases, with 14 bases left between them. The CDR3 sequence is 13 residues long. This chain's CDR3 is CAIKEGLNTEAFF. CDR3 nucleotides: TGTGCCATCAAGGAGGGTCTAAACACTGAAGCTTTCTTT.

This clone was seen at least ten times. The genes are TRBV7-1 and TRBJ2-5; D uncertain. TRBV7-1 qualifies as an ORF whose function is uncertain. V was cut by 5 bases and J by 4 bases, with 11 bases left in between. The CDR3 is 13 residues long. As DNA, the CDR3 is TGTGCCAGCAGCCAAAGTGTAGGAGAGACCCAGTACTTC. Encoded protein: CASSQSVGETQYF.

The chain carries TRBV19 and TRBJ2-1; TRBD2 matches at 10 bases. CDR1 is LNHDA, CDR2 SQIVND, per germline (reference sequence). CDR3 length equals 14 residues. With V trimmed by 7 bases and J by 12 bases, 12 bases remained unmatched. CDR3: CASKITSGEKGQFF. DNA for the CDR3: TGTGCCAGTAAAATCACTAGCGGGGAAAAGGGGCAGTTCTTC.

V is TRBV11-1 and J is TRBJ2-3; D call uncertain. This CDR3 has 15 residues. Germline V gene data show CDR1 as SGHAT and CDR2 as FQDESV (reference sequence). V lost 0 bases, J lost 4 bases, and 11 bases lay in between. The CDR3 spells CASSLAGQGSDTQYF. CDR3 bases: TGTGCCAGCAGCTTAGCAGGGCAAGGGTCAGATACGCAGTATTTT. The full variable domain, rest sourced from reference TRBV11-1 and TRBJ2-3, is EAEVAQSPRYKITEKSQAVAFWCDPISGHATLYWYRQILGQGPELLVQFQDESVVDDSQLPKDRFSAERLKGVDSTLKIQPAELGDSAMYLCASSLAGQGSDTQYFGPGTRLTVL.

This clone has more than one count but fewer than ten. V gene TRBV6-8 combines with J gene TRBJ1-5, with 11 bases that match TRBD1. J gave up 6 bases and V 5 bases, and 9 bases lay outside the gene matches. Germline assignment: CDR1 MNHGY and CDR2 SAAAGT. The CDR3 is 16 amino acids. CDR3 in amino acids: CASSARGQGVGQPQHF. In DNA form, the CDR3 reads TGTGCCAGCAGTGCCCGGGGACAGGGGGTAGGTCAGCCCCAGCATTTT.

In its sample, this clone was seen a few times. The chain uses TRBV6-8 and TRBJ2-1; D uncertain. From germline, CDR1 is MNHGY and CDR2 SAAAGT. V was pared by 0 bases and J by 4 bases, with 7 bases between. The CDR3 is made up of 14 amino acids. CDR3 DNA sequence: TGTGCCAGCAGTTACTCCCACCGATACAATGAGCAGTTCTTC. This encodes CASSYSHRYNEQFF.

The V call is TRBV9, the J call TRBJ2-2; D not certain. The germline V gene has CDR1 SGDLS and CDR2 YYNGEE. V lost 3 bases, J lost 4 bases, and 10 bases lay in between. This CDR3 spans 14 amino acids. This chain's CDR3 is CASSGPTPTGELFF. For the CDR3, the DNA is TGTGCCAGCAGCGGACCAACACCCACCGGGGAGCTGTTTTTT. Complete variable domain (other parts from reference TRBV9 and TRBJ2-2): DSGVTQTPKHLITATGQRVTLRCSPRSGDLSVYWYQQSLDQGLQFLIQYYNGEERAKGNILERFSAQQFPDLHSELNLSSLELGDSALYFCASSGPTPTGELFFGEGSRLTVL.

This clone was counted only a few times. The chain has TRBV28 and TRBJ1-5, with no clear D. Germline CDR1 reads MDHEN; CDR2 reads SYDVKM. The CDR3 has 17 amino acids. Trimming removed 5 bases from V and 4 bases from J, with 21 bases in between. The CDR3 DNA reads TGTGCCAGCAGTCAGACACGGACGGAAACTTTGAATCAGCCCCAGCATTTT. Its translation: CASSQTRTETLNQPQHF.

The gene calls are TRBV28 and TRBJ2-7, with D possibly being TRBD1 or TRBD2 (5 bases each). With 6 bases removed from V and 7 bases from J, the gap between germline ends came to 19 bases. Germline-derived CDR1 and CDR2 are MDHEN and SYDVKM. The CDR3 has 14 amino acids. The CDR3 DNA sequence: TGTGCCAGCAGCCTGACCGAAGTTTGGGGGGAGCAGTACTTC. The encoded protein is CASSLTEVWGEQYF.

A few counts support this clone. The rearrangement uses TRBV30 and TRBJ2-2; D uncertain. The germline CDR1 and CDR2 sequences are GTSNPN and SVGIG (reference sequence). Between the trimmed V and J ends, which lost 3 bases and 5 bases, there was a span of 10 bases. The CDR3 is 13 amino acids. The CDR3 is CAWSPQWTGELFF. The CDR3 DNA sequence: TGTGCCTGGAGCCCTCAGTGGACCGGGGAGCTGTTTTTT.

As DNA, the CDR3 is TGTGCCAGCAGTTGGGATGTCAATGAGCAGTTCTTC. Encoded protein: CASSWDVNEQFF. The chain employs TRBV28 and TRBJ2-1; D uncertain. CDR1 is MDHEN, CDR2 SYDVKM, per germline. The CDR3 runs 12 residues. The V gene lost 4 bases and the J gene lost 6 bases, with 7 bases spanning the gap.

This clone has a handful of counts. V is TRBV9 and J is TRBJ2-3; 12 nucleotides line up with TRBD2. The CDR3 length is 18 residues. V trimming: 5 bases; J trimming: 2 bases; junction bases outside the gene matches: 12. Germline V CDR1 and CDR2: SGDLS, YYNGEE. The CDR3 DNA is TGTGCCAGCAGTGTGACTAGCGGGGGCCCAATTTACACAGATACGCAGTATTTT. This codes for CASSVTSGGPIYTDTQYF.

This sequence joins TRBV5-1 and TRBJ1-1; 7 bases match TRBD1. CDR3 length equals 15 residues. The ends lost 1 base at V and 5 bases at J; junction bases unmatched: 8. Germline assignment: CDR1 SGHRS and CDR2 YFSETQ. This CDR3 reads CASSLRDSEGTEAFF. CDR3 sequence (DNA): TGCGCCAGCAGCTTGAGGGACAGCGAAGGAACTGAAGCTTTCTTT.

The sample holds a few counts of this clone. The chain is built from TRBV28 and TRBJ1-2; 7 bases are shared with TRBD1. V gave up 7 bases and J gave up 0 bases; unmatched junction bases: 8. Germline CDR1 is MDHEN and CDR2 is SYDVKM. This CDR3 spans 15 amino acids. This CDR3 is CASTQGGRTNYGYTF. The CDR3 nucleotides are TGTGCCAGCACCCAAGGGGGCCGAACTAACTATGGCTACACCTTC.

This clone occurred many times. Written as DNA, the CDR3 is TGTGCCAGCAGCCTCCGGACAGGGGGCGTCTACGAGCAGTACTTC. Amino acids: CASSLRTGGVYEQYF. The chain is built from TRBV7-7 and TRBJ2-7; TRBD1 matches 11 bases. Germline V gene sequence: CDR1 SSHAT, CDR2 FNYEAQ (reference sequence). Unmatched junction bases numbered 6, after V lost 5 bases and J lost 3 bases. The CDR3 contains 15 residues. Supplemented by reference TRBV7-7 and TRBJ2-7, the full variable domain reads GAGVSQSPRYKVTKRGQDVTLRCDPISSHATLYWYQQALGQGPEFLTYFNYEAQPDKSGLPSDRFSAERPEGSISTLTIQRTEQRDSAMYRCASSLRTGGVYEQYFGPGTRLTVT.